The clone carrying this T cell receptor (beta chain) was counted only a few times. The CDR3 is 15 amino acids. Looked up from germline, CDR1 is SEHNR and CDR2 is FQNEAQ (reference sequence). V lost 1 base and J lost 3, with 12 bases in between. These data originate in a study of identical twins. TCRdb re-analysed the 5' RACE reads in MiXCR, keeping a single row per CDR3 protein. The table has 500,000 to 700,000 distinct CDR3 sequences, under 8.5% seen once. The data were also submitted as part of a second study, on yellow fever vaccine responses in identical twins.

Sequenced: PBMCs. The rearrangement joins TRBV7-9 to TRBJ1-2; maybe TRBD1 (6 bases). This receptor was obtained from a young woman in good health. The CDR3 loop is CASSLESGGDYGYTF. CDR3 DNA: TGTGCCAGCAGCTTAGAGTCCGGGGGCGACTATGGCTACACCTTC. The full variable domain, with the rest looked up from reference TRBV7-9 and TRBJ1-2, is DTGVSQNPRHKITKRGQNVTFRCDPISEHNRLYWYRQTLGQGPEFLTYFQNEAQLEKSRLLSDRFSAERPKGSFSTLEIQRTEQGDSAMYLCASSLESGGDYGYTFGSGTRLTVV.